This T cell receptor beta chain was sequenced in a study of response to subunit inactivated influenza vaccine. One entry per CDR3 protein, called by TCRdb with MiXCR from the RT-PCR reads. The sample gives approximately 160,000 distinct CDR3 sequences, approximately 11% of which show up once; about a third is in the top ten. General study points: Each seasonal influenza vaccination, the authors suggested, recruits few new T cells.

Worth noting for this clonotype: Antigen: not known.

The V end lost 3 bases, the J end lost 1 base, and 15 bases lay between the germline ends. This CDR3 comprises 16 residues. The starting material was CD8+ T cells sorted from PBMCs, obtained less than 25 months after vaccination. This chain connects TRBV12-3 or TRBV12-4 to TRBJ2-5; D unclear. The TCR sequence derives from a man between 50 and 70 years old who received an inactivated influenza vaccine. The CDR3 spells CASSLAVVESQETQYF. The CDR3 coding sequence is TGTGCCAGCAGTTTGGCTGTAGTGGAATCCCAAGAGACCCAGTACTTC.